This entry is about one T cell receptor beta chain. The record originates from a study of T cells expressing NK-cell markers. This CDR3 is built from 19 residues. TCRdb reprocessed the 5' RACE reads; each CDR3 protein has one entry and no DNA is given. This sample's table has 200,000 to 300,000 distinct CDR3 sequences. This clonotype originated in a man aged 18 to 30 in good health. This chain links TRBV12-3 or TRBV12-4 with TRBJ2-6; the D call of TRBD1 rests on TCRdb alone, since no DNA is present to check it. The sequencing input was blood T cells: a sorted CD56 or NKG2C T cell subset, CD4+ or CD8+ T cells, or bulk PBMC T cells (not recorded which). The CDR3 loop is CASSPPGTGGPSGANVLTF.